The 22 T cell receptor beta chains below all came from one sample that was sequenced in a study of regulatory and conventional T cells in RAG deficiency. The method was immunoSEQ multiplex PCR; TCRdb's version includes in-frame clones alone and lacks a portion of them. The sample lists about 28,000 clones, about 89% occurring once. Genomic DNA came from blood regulatory T cells gated CD4+ CD25-high CD127-low. The same specimen was also included in a second study, on regulatory T cells. Per that paper: The PCR used 52 TRBV and 13 TRBJ primers.

Sequencing input: Tregs sorted from blood. The origin of the receptors is a human donor in good health.

Here the CDR3 reads CASSARLAIAGELFF. Here the CDR3 DNA reads TGTGCCAGCAGCGCCCGACTAGCGATCGCCGGGGAGCTGTTTTTT. The chain uses TRBV9 and TRBJ2-2; 8 bases agree with TRBD2. Germline V gene data show CDR1 as SGDLS and CDR2 as YYNGEE. Trimming at V came to 3 bases and at J to 6 bases, leaving 7 bases not matched to a gene. CDR3 length: 15 residues.

V usage is TRBV30 and J usage is TRBJ1-2; maybe TRBD1 (5 bases). CDR1 and CDR2 from the germline V gene are GTSNPN and SVGIG (reference sequence). The CDR3 is 13 amino acids. The ends were cut back, 0 bases at V and 7 bases at J, with 12 bases in the middle. The CDR3 loop reads CAWSVLGVVGYTF. For the CDR3, the DNA is TGTGCCTGGAGTGTACTGGGGGTAGTTGGCTACACCTTC.

V gene TRBV4-1 combines with J gene TRBJ2-7, with 11 nucleotides matching TRBD2. J gave up 5 bases and V 6 bases, and 6 bases lay outside the gene matches. Germline V CDR1 and CDR2: MGHRA, YSYEKL. The CDR3 consists of 14 residues. The CDR3 region is CASSYSGGANEQYF. Here the CDR3 DNA reads TGCGCCAGCAGTTATAGCGGGGGGGCCAACGAGCAGTACTTC.

The CDR3 reads CASSGGQGAAKNIQYF. The DNA for the CDR3 is TGCGCCAGCAGTGGGGGACAGGGGGCAGCCAAAAACATTCAGTACTTC. The chain links TRBV10-1 to TRBJ2-4; 12 bases agree with TRBD1. The ends lost 4 bases at V and 0 bases at J; junction bases unmatched: 1. The CDR3 extends over 16 amino acids. CDR1 WNHNN and CDR2 SYGVQD come from the germline V gene (reference sequence).

The CDR3 DNA reads TGTGCCAGCAGCCCCCGCCCCTACTCCTATAATTCACCCCTCCACTTT. Its translation is CASSPRPYSYNSPLHF. This chain joins TRBV14 and TRBJ1-6; D is undetermined. This CDR3 contains 16 residues. CDR1 is SGHDN, CDR2 FVKESK, per germline. V was shortened by 4 bases and J by 0 bases, with 10 bases between the two germline ends.

The gene calls are TRBV6-1 and TRBJ2-3, with TRBD2 matching 8 bases. This CDR3 is 16 amino acids long. Trimming removed 3 bases from V and 0 bases from J; junction bases left unmatched: 5. Germline lookup yields CDR1 MNHNS and CDR2 SASEGT. The DNA of the CDR3 is TGTGCCAGCAGTGAGCGGCGGGGGGAAAGCACAGATACGCAGTATTTT. This sequence encodes CASSERRGESTDTQYF.

The rearrangement uses TRBV18 and TRBJ2-1; a weak D match, TRBD2 (5 bases). Trimming stripped 6 bases from V and 8 bases from J, with 14 bases between. Germline CDR1 is KGHSH and CDR2 is LQKENI. This CDR3 contains 13 residues. The CDR3 DNA sequence: TGTGCCAGCTCCCCGAATCCGGGGTATGAGCAGTTCTTC. It codes for CASSPNPGYEQFF. Variable domain in full (rest from reference TRBV18 and TRBJ2-1): NAGVMQNPRHLVRRRGQEARLRCSPMKGHSHVYWYRQLPEEGLKFMVYLQKENIIDESGMPKERFSAEFPKEGPSILRIQQVVRGDSAAYFCASSPNPGYEQFFGPGTRLTVL.

The chain is built from TRBV19 and TRBJ1-2; D is unresolved. V was cut by 1 base and J by 2 bases, with 5 bases left in between. CDR1 LNHDA and CDR2 SQIVND come from the germline V gene (reference sequence). The CDR3 is 13 residues long. This CDR3 is CASSIGHNYGYTF. In nucleotides, the CDR3 is TGTGCCAGTAGTATAGGACACAACTATGGCTACACCTTC.

The V call is TRBV6-1, the J call TRBJ1-5, with 11 bases that match TRBD1. CDR1 and CDR2 (germline): MNHNS, SASEGT. V lost 4 bases and J lost 7; bases outside the gene matches: 12. This CDR3 comprises 17 residues. The CDR3 DNA reads TGTGCCAGCAGTGCAAAGGACAGGGGGCTAGTGGGACAGCCCCAGCATTTT. This encodes CASSAKDRGLVGQPQHF.

V gene TRBV2 combines with J gene TRBJ2-3; 10 positions match TRBD2. Germline loops: CDR1 SNHLY, CDR2 FYNNEI. The CDR3 runs 11 residues. V trimming: 5 bases; J trimming: 14 bases; junction bases outside the gene matches: 4. In nucleotides, the CDR3 is TGTGCCAGCAGTCGTTGGACTAGCGGGTATTTT. Translating it yields CASSRWTSGYF.

V usage is TRBV2 and J usage is TRBJ1-1; D call uncertain. This CDR3 has 13 amino acids. Germline CDR1 and CDR2: SNHLY and FYNNEI. V was shortened by 5 bases and J by 0 bases, with 7 bases between the two germline ends. This CDR3 is CASSRSMNTEAFF. CDR3 bases: TGTGCCAGCAGTCGAAGCATGAACACTGAAGCTTTCTTT.

The rearrangement links TRBV29-1 to TRBJ2-5; D remains ambiguous. V gave up 4 bases and J gave up 2 bases, with 8 bases separating them. Germline CDR1 and CDR2: SQVTM and ANQGSEA. There are 12 residues in the CDR3. DNA for the CDR3: TGCAGCGTTGGTTCGACACAAGAGACCCAGTACTTC. It encodes CSVGSTQETQYF.

The chain joins TRBV6-5 to TRBJ2-2; D possibly corresponds to TRBD1 (5 bases). Trimming pared 6 bases from V and 3 bases from J, leaving 8 bases between. The V gene's germline CDR1 is MNHEY and CDR2 SVGAGI. The CDR3 totals 13 residues. The CDR3 bases are TGTGCCAGCAGGCGACAGCACACCGGGGAGCTGTTTTTT. Amino acids: CASRRQHTGELFF.

The chain couples TRBV5-1 to TRBJ2-2; D not certain. There are 14 residues in the CDR3. The V end lost 0 bases, the J end lost 7 bases, and 10 bases lay between the germline ends. The germline CDR1 and CDR2 sequences are SGHRS and YFSETQ. The CDR3 DNA is TGCGCCAGCAGCTTGGAAGTGGTTAACGGGGAGCTGTTTTTT. This sequence encodes CASSLEVVNGELFF.

V is TRBV5-1 and J is TRBJ2-7; TRBD1 is a possible D gene (7 bases). Germline V CDR1 and CDR2: SGHRS, YFSETQ. Trimming took 3 bases from V and 5 from J, leaving 15 bases between them. This CDR3 contains 14 residues. The CDR3 nucleotides read TGCGCCAGCAGCTACCAGGGGGGCCGGGACGAGCAGTACTTC. Translation: CASSYQGGRDEQYF.

The J gene is TRBJ2-3, the V gene TRBV7-9, with D unresolved. The CDR3 spans 15 residues. V lost 1 base, J lost 2 bases, and 10 bases lay in between. Germline CDR1 SEHNR, CDR2 FQNEAQ (reference sequence). In DNA form, the CDR3 reads TGTGCCAGCAGCTTAGTCCCGGCCCTCACAGATACGCAGTATTTT. This sequence encodes CASSLVPALTDTQYF. Variable domain in full (rest from reference TRBV7-9 and TRBJ2-3): DTGVSQNPRHKITKRGQNVTFRCDPISEHNRLYWYRQTLGQGPEFLTYFQNEAQLEKSRLLSDRFSAERPKGSFSTLEIQRTEQGDSAMYLCASSLVPALTDTQYFGPGTRLTVL.

The chain links TRBV6-6 to TRBJ1-3; D perhaps matches TRBD1 (5 bases). The V end was cut by 4 bases, the J end by 0 bases, with 10 bases between. CDR3 length: 15 amino acids. The V gene's germline CDR1 is MNHNY and CDR2 SVGAGI (reference sequence). The CDR3 DNA reads as TGTGCCAGCAGTTTCACAGGTTACTCTGGAAACACCATATATTTT. Its protein product is CASSFTGYSGNTIYF.

The genes are TRBV7-6 and TRBJ2-3; TRBD2 matches 8 bases. Trimming removed 2 bases from V and 3 bases from J; junction bases left unmatched: 10. Per germline, CDR1 SGHVS and CDR2 FNYEAQ. The CDR3 extends over 17 amino acids. CDR3: CASSLSGTSFNTDTQYF. The DNA for the CDR3 is TGTGCCAGCAGCTTAAGTGGGACTAGTTTTAATACAGATACGCAGTATTTT. Filled out from reference TRBV7-6 and TRBJ2-3, the complete variable domain reads GAGVSQSPRYKVTKRGQDVALRCDPISGHVSLYWYRQALGQGPEFLTYFNYEAQQDKSGLPNDRFSAERPEGSISTLTIQRTEQRDSAMYRCASSLSGTSFNTDTQYFGPGTRLTVL.

The J gene is TRBJ1-5, the V gene TRBV18; D is perhaps TRBD1 (5 bases). This CDR3 spans 15 amino acids. V lost 1 base and J 6 bases, leaving 13 bases between the germline ends. CDR1 KGHSH and CDR2 LQKENI come from the germline V gene. The CDR3 DNA follows: TGTGCCAGCTCACCACAGTCCAGGGCGGGTCAGCCCCAGCATTTT. Protein product: CASSPQSRAGQPQHF.

This chain links TRBV28 with TRBJ1-5; a weak D match, TRBD1 (5 bases). CDR1 MDHEN and CDR2 SYDVKM come from the germline V gene. V lost 3 bases and J 1 base, leaving 13 bases between the germline ends. The CDR3 sequence is 16 residues long. DNA of the CDR3: TGTGCCAGCAGTTTCTATTCGCAGGGAAGCAATCAGCCCCAGCATTTT. As protein: CASSFYSQGSNQPQHF.

The rearrangement links TRBV6-6 to TRBJ1-5, with D uncertain. The CDR3 consists of 16 residues. Germline CDR1 reads MNHNY; CDR2 reads SVGAGI (reference sequence). Trimming left V 1 base short and J 2 bases short, with 12 bases between. The CDR3 DNA is TGTGCCAGCAGTTACTGGGCCGGCCTTGGCAATCAGCCCCAGCATTTT. Translating gives CASSYWAGLGNQPQHF.

The chain has TRBV7-9 and TRBJ2-1; TRBD2 aligns across 7 bases. Unmatched junction bases numbered 18, after V lost 3 bases and J lost 7 bases. Germline V gene lookup returns CDR1 SEHNR and CDR2 FQNEAQ (reference sequence). This CDR3 is 18 amino acids long. The CDR3: CASSFLISAGEIGNEQFF. The CDR3 DNA follows: TGTGCCAGCAGCTTCCTAATCTCGGCGGGGGAAATTGGTAATGAGCAGTTCTTC.